This passage covers 9 T cell receptor beta chains from one sample sequenced in a study of shared clonotypes between healthy human individuals. Profiling relied on immunoSEQ multiplex PCR, and the TCRdb table lists in-frame clones only, not all of them. The table shows 1,500,000 or so clones, with approximately 96% occurring only once. The sample was naive CD4+ T cells sorted from blood. Subset denoted: CD45RA+ positively selected. Receptor source: a man aged 25-40 years in good health.

This chain links TRBV5-8 with TRBJ2-5; D is unresolved. The CDR3 extends over 16 amino acids. Per the germline V gene, CDR1 is SGHTS and CDR2 is YDEGEE. Trimming left V 2 bases short and J 1 base short, with 15 bases between. CDR3 in amino acids: CASSFGRRLPQETQYF. The CDR3 DNA reads as TGTGCCAGCAGCTTTGGTAGACGGCTTCCCCAAGAGACCCAGTACTTC.

The rearrangement uses TRBV12-5 and TRBJ2-1; no clear D gene. V lost 7 bases and J lost 0, with 16 bases in between. This CDR3 comprises 16 residues. CDR1 and CDR2 from the germline V gene are LGHNT and FRNRAP. The CDR3 DNA follows: TGTGCTAGTGCCCCTTTGCGGAGTAGCTCCTACAATGAGCAGTTCTTC. It yields the protein CASAPLRSSSYNEQFF.

The chain has TRBV6-1 and TRBJ2-7; TRBD1 might be the D (5 bases). With 8 bases removed from V and 1 base from J, the gap between germline ends came to 12 bases. The CDR3 has 13 amino acids. Germline CDR1 and CDR2: MNHNS and SASEGT. The CDR3 here is CASAERGSYEQYF. The DNA of the CDR3 is TGTGCCAGCGCCGAAAGGGGTTCCTACGAGCAGTACTTC.

The chain combines TRBV10-3 with TRBJ2-7; D is possibly TRBD2 (7 bases). V lost 5 bases, J lost 8 bases, and 25 bases lay in between. CDR3 length: 16 amino acids. Germline CDR1 is ENHRY and CDR2 is SYGVKD. The CDR3 nucleotides read TGTGCCATCAGTAACTCAAGGGGGGACCCGGGAGGCAAGCAGTACTTC. It yields the protein CAISNSRGDPGGKQYF.

The genes are TRBV9 and TRBJ1-3, with D possibly being TRBD1 (5 bases). The germline V and J ends were trimmed by 3 bases and 0 bases, with 7 bases remaining between them. Germline V lookup: CDR1 SGDLS, CDR2 YYNGEE. This CDR3 has 14 amino acids. CDR3 nucleotides: TGTGCCAGCAGCGAGACAGTCTCTGGAAACACCATATATTTT. It specifies CASSETVSGNTIYF. Full variable domain (rest looked up from reference TRBV9 and TRBJ1-3): DSGVTQTPKHLITATGQRVTLRCSPRSGDLSVYWYQQSLDQGLQFLIQYYNGEERAKGNILERFSAQQFPDLHSELNLSSLELGDSALYFCASSETVSGNTIYFGEGSWLTVV.

This sequence joins TRBV15 and TRBJ2-3; TRBD1 aligns across 7 bases. CDR3 length: 15 residues. V lost 4 bases, J lost 2 bases, and 6 bases stayed unmatched. CDR1 and CDR2 from the germline V gene are LNHNV and YYDKDF (reference sequence). The DNA of the CDR3 is TGTGCCACCAGCATAACCGGGACAGCCACAGATACGCAGTATTTT. Translated: CATSITGTATDTQYF.

The J gene is TRBJ1-3, the V gene TRBV7-2; no clear D gene. CDR1 SGHTA and CDR2 FQGNSA come from the germline V gene. This CDR3 is 14 amino acids long. The ends were cut back, 4 bases at V and 2 bases at J, with 9 bases in the middle. CDR3 region: CASSSRPPGNTIYF. Written as DNA, the CDR3 is TGTGCCAGCAGCTCTCGGCCCCCTGGAAACACCATATATTTT.

This rearrangement joins TRBV6-1 to TRBJ1-5; D ambiguous. Germline CDR1 reads MNHNS; CDR2 reads SASEGT. There are 15 residues in the CDR3. Trimming removed 6 bases at V and 0 bases at J, with 12 bases between. This chain's CDR3 is CASRVNINSNQPQHF. DNA for the CDR3: TGTGCCAGCAGGGTGAACATTAATAGCAATCAGCCCCAGCATTTT.

The rearrangement joins TRBV28 to TRBJ2-5; 13 bases match TRBD2. This CDR3 region has 16 residues. Trimming at V came to 5 bases and at J to 1 base, leaving 4 bases not matched to a gene. Germline V gives CDR1 MDHEN, CDR2 SYDVKM. The CDR3 nucleotides read TGTGCCAGCAGTCCGACTAGCGGGAGGCCCCAAGAGACCCAGTACTTC. It translates to CASSPTSGRPQETQYF.